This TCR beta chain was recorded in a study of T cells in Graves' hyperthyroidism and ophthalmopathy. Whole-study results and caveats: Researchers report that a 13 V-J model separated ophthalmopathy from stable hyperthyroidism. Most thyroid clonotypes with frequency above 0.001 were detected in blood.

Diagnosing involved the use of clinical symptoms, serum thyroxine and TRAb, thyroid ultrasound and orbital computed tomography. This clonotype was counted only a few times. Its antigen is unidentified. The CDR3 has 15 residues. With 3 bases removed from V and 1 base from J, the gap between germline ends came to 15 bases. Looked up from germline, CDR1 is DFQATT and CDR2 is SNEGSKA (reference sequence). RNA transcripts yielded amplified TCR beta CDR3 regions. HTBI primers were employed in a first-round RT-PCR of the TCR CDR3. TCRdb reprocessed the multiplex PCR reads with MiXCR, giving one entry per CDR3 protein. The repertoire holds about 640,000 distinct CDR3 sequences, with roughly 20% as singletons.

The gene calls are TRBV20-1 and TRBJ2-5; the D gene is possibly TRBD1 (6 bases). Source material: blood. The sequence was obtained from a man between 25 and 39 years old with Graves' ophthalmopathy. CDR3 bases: TGCAGTGCTAGGGTACCGACAGGTTTCCAAGAGACCCAGTACTTC. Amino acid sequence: CSARVPTGFQETQYF.